This passage covers 15 T cell receptor beta chains from one sample sequenced in a study of T cells in localized non-small cell lung cancer (dated by TCRdb to between 2020 and 2021). The library was generated by the immunoSEQ multiplex PCR assay. The clones in this table, taken by TCRdb from immuneACCESS, are in-frame only. Not every clone is retained; where verified, under half of the shortfall comes from an unresolved V gene, and the cause of the rest is unknown. The sample table holds 20,000 to 30,000 clones, of which over 70% were seen once. The ten biggest clones cover around a tenth of the sample. The input for sequencing was peripheral blood, taken before any cancer treatment. The receptor source for this set is a man between 40 and 70 years old with stage III squamous cell lung carcinoma.

This chain links TRBV6-1 with TRBJ1-2; D is ambiguous. The length of the CDR3 is 14 residues. Germline V gene lookup returns CDR1 MNHNS and CDR2 SASEGT. With 3 bases removed from V and 7 bases from J, the gap between germline ends came to 15 bases. The CDR3 coding sequence is TGTGCCAGCAGTGACCTCGTTCTGGAGGGTGGCTACACCTTC. This codes for CASSDLVLEGGYTF.

The chain links TRBV5-4 to TRBJ2-5; 8 positions agree with TRBD1. The CDR3 sequence is 17 residues long. Losses at the gene ends were 3 bases for V and 0 bases for J; bases not matched to a gene: 10. CDR1 is SGHNT and CDR2 is YYREEE in the germline V gene (reference sequence). CDR3 residues: CASSSRGQGRYQETQYF. CDR3 bases: TGTGCCAGCAGCTCCCGTGGACAGGGCAGGTACCAAGAGACCCAGTACTTC. Looking up the rest from reference TRBV5-4 and TRBJ2-5 gives the full variable domain: ETGVTQSPTHLIKTRGQQVTLRCSSQSGHNTVSWYQQALGQGPQFIFQYYREEENGRGNFPPRFSGLQFPNYSSELNVNALELDDSALYLCASSSRGQGRYQETQYFGPGTRLLVL.

The chain has TRBV6-1 and TRBJ1-3, with D perhaps matching TRBD1 (5 bases). V was trimmed by 4 bases and J by 6 bases, leaving 13 bases between them. Germline CDR1 MNHNS, CDR2 SASEGT. The CDR3 contains 14 residues. CDR3 in DNA: TGTGCCAGCAGTGGGGGACGAGCCCAAAACACCATATATTTT. The encoded protein is CASSGGRAQNTIYF.

In this sample, this clone turned up a few times. The V call is TRBV5-1, the J call TRBJ2-1; D is perhaps TRBD2 (5 bases). Trimming took off 0 bases at V and 2 bases at J, with 12 bases between the two ends. CDR3 length: 16 residues. Germline lookup yields CDR1 SGHRS and CDR2 YFSETQ. The CDR3 DNA is TGCGCCAGCAGCTTGGTGTCTAGCCGAACCTACAATGAGCAGTTCTTC. Encoded protein: CASSLVSSRTYNEQFF.

This chain links TRBV5-1 with TRBJ1-1; D is uncertain. Trimming cost V 0 bases and J 1 base, with 7 bases left between them. The CDR3 contains 14 residues. CDR1 and CDR2 (germline): SGHRS, YFSETQ. CDR3 amino acids: CASSLGPENTEAFF. DNA of the CDR3: TGCGCCAGCAGCTTGGGGCCTGAGAACACTGAAGCTTTCTTT.

The chain is built from TRBV6-6 and TRBJ2-7, with D hard to call. Trimming shortened V by 1 base and J by 7 bases, and 11 bases separated the two germline ends. There are 13 residues in the CDR3. Per the germline V gene, CDR1 is MNHNY and CDR2 is SVGAGI (reference sequence). The CDR3 DNA sequence: TGTGCCAGCAGTTACTACCCCTCTGGTGAGCAGTACGTC. Protein product: CASSYYPSGEQYV.

The rearrangement joins TRBV7-2 to TRBJ1-1, with unresolved D. V shed 0 bases and J shed 4 bases, with 6 bases lying between them. Germline CDR1 reads SGHTA; CDR2 reads FQGNSA. This CDR3 spans 13 amino acids. CDR3 protein: CASSLAGVTEAFF. In nucleotides, the CDR3 is TGTGCCAGCAGCTTAGCGGGAGTCACTGAAGCTTTCTTT.

The V call is TRBV29-1, the J call TRBJ2-2; D is possibly TRBD2 (5 bases). Germline assignment: CDR1 SQVTM and CDR2 ANQGSEA. Trimming removed 5 bases from V and 3 bases from J, with 7 bases in between. This CDR3 has 12 amino acids. The CDR3 DNA reads as TGCAGCGTTAGGACTTACACCGGGGAGCTGTTTTTT. Translation: CSVRTYTGELFF.

The chain is built from TRBV18 and TRBJ2-3, with D perhaps TRBD2 (5 bases). The ends were cut back, 2 bases at V and 4 bases at J, with 7 bases in the middle. The CDR3 is made up of 13 amino acids. Germline CDR1 reads KGHSH; CDR2 reads LQKENI. The CDR3 sequence: CASSPGLSDTQYF. CDR3 nucleotide sequence: TGTGCCAGCTCACCAGGACTGTCAGATACGCAGTATTTT.

J is TRBJ1-3 and V is TRBV2; D unresolved. Germline loops: CDR1 SNHLY, CDR2 FYNNEI. The CDR3 extends over 12 amino acids. The CDR3 DNA sequence: TGTGCTCAAGGGAGCCCGGGAAACACCATATATTTT. Its protein is CAQGSPGNTIYF. Together with reference TRBV2 and TRBJ1-3, the CDR3 gives the full variable domain: EPEVTQTPSHQVTQMGQEVILRCVPISNHLYFYWYRQILGQKVEFLVSFYNNEISEKSEIFDDQFSVERPDGSNFTLKIRSTKLEDSAMYFCAQGSPGNTIYFGEGSWLTVV.

The rearrangement links TRBV5-1 to TRBJ2-6; D is uncertain. Per germline, CDR1 SGHRS and CDR2 YFSETQ. V was pared by 0 bases and J by 2 bases, with 6 bases between. The CDR3 extends over 15 amino acids. CDR3 DNA: TGCGCCAGCAGCTTGGTGGGCGCTGGGGCCAACGTCCTGACTTTC. The encoded protein is CASSLVGAGANVLTF.

Only a few counts were recorded for this clone. The chain has TRBV6-6 and TRBJ2-7; 7 bases match TRBD1. Germline V lookup: CDR1 MNHNY, CDR2 SVGAGI (reference sequence). J gave up 2 bases and V 6 bases, and 10 bases lay outside the gene matches. The CDR3 is made up of 15 amino acids. The chain's CDR3 is CASSSRQGRAYEQYF. The CDR3 nucleotides read TGTGCCAGCAGCTCACGACAGGGACGGGCCTACGAGCAGTACTTC.

The CDR3 spells CASNDGGSYNEQFF. For the CDR3, the DNA is TGTGCCAGCAACGACGGGGGGTCCTACAATGAGCAGTTCTTC. The gene calls are TRBV6-6 and TRBJ2-1; 7 bases map to TRBD2. Per the germline V gene, CDR1 is MNHNY and CDR2 is SVGAGI (reference sequence). The CDR3 runs 14 residues. V was clipped by 7 bases and J by 1 base; unmatched bases: 4.

This clone was seen more than once but under ten times. V is TRBV9 and J is TRBJ1-1; possibly TRBD1 for D (6 bases). V was clipped by 0 bases and J by 3 bases, with 15 bases between them. Per germline, CDR1 SGDLS and CDR2 YYNGEE. This CDR3 contains 16 residues. The CDR3 region is CASSVEGEDHDTEAFF. In DNA, the CDR3 is TGTGCCAGCAGCGTAGAGGGGGAGGACCACGACACTGAAGCTTTCTTT.

This chain connects TRBV27 to TRBJ2-1, with D hard to call. The germline CDR1 and CDR2 sequences are MNHEY and SMNVEV (reference sequence). V lost 0 bases, J lost 9 bases, and 9 bases lay in between. This CDR3 has 13 amino acids. CDR3 sequence (DNA): TGTGCCAGCAGTTTATCGATGTGGAGTGAGCAGTTCTTC. Translated, it gives CASSLSMWSEQFF.